The T cell receptor beta chain under discussion was sequenced for a study of shared clonotypes between healthy human individuals. Overall study: CD8 memory received one plate per donor, CD8 naive two, CD4 memory three and CD4 naive three.

The authors ran the assay at deep level. Assay used: immunoSEQ multiplex PCR; TCRdb lists only in-frame clones, some missing. Among some 680,000 clones listed, around 73% were seen once. With regard to this clone: The antigen remains unidentified. This may come from a read error, since a much larger clone is one base off. Other DNA sequences in the same sample also yield this CDR3.

There are 13 residues in the CDR3. CDR1 MNHNS and CDR2 SASEGT come from the germline V gene. The V end was cut by 2 bases, the J end by 5 bases, with 7 bases between. Study results and caveats: A limitation of the genetic and exposure-history diversity represented arose from few donors. An effect of sequencing depth on clonotype sharing among donors was expected.

The sample was memory CD4+ T cells sorted from blood. Regarding subset: CD45RA-negative fraction. This sequence was found in a woman younger than 45 in good health. The chain is built from TRBV6-1 and TRBJ1-5; D not resolved. CDR3 sequence: CASSETRDQPQHF. CDR3 nucleotides: TGTGCCAGCAGTGAAACGAGGGATCAGCCCCAGCATTTT.